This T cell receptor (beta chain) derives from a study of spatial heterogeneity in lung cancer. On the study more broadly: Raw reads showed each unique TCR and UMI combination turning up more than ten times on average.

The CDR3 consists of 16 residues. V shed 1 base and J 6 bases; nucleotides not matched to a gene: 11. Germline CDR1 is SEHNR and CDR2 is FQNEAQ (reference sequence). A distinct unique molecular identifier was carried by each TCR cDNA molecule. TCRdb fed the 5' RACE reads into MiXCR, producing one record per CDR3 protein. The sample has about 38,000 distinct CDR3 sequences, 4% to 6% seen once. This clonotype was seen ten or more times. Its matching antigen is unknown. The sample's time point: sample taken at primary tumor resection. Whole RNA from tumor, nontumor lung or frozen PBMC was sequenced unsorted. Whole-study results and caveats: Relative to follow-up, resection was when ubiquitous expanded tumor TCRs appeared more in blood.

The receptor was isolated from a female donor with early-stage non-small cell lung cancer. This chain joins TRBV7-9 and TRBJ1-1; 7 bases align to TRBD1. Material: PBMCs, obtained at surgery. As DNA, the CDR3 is TGTGCCAGCAGCTTAGTCACAGGGGCCCGAAGGGCTGAAGCTTTCTTT. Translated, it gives CASSLVTGARRAEAFF.